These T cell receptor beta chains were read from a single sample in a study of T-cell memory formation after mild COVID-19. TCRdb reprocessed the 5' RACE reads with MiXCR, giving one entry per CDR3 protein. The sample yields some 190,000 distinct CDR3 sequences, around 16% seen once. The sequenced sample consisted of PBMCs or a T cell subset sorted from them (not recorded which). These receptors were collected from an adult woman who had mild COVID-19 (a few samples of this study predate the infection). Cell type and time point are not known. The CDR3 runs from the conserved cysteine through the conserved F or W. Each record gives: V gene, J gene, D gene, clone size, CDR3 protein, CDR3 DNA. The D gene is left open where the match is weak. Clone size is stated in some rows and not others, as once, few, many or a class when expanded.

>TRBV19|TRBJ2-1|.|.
CASSMSQGHEQFF
TGTGCCAGTAGTATGAGCCAGGGACATGAGCAGTTCTTC
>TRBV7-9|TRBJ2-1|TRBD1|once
CASSFSGTGDEQFF
TGTGCCAGCAGCTTCTCCGGGACAGGGGATGAGCAGTTCTTC
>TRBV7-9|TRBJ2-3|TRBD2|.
CASSLTGLAGQYTQYF
TGTGCCAGCAGCTTAACGGGACTAGCGGGACAATATACGCAGTATTTT
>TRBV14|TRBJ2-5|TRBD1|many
CASSRNRGQETQYF
TGTGCCAGCAGCCGAAACAGGGGGCAGGAGACCCAGTACTTC
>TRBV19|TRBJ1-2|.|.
CASSRVRGYTF
TGTGCCAGTAGTCGGGTGCGGGGCTACACCTTC
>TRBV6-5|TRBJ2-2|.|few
CASSLPRGELFF
TGTGCCAGCAGTCTACCCCGGGGGGAGCTGTTTTTT
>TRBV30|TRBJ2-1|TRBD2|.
CAWSVRLAGNDEQFF
TGTGCCTGGAGTGTACGGCTAGCGGGAAATGATGAGCAGTTCTTC
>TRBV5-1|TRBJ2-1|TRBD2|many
CASSLAHVGGAVEQFF
TGCGCCAGCAGCTTGGCTCATGTCGGGGGGGCGGTTGAGCAGTTCTTC
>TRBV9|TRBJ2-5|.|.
CASSVEDQETQYF
TGTGCCAGCAGCGTGGAAGACCAAGAGACCCAGTACTTC
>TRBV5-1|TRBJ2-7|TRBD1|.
CASSLAPQGASLSEQYF
TGCGCCAGCAGCTTGGCCCCACAGGGGGCATCCCTTTCCGAGCAGTACTTC
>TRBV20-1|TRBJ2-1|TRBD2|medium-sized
CSAGTSGEFF
TGCAGTGCGGGGACTAGCGGAGAGTTCTTC
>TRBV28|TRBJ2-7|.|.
CASSLSGARQYF
TGTGCCAGCAGTTTATCTGGGGCAAGGCAGTACTTC
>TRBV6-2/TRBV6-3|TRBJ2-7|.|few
CASSYSNRRHESYEQYF
TGTGCCAGCAGTTACTCTAACCGACGCCACGAGTCTTACGAGCAGTACTTC
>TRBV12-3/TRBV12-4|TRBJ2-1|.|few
CASRPIGGGPNEQFF
TGTGCCAGCAGGCCAATTGGGGGGGGCCCCAATGAGCAGTTCTTC
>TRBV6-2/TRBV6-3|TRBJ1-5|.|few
CASGRNGIFEPQHF
TGTGCCAGCGGGAGGAACGGCATCTTTGAGCCCCAGCATTTT
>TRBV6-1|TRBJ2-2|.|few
CASRPWGTGELFF
TGTGCCAGCCGCCCGTGGGGCACCGGGGAGCTGTTTTTT